These 18 T cell receptor beta chains originate from one sample sequenced in a study of blood T cell repertoires in COVID-19. The protocol was immunoSEQ multiplex PCR, while the TCRdb copy is restricted to in-frame clones and leaves out a portion. The top ten clones hold approximately 9% of a sample with 130,000 to 150,000 clones, roughly four fifths of them seen once. The sequencing sample was made of peripheral blood. The receptor source for this set is a woman older than 75 in a cohort sampled during active or convalescent COVID-19.

The CDR3 spells CASRTTGVLGYTF. Written as DNA, the CDR3 is TGTGCCAGCAGGACGACAGGGGTGCTTGGCTACACCTTC. V is TRBV12-3 or TRBV12-4 and J is TRBJ1-2; TRBD1 matches 8 bases. The CDR3 is 13 residues long. V shed 6 bases, J shed 7 bases, and the junction held 7 bases outside the gene matches.

The V call is TRBV3-1 (or the pseudogene TRBV3-2), the J call TRBJ2-1; D remains ambiguous. The V gene's germline CDR1 is LGHDT and CDR2 YNNKEL (reference sequence). Trimming took 3 bases from V and 5 from J, leaving 2 bases between them. This CDR3 contains 11 residues. Written as DNA, the CDR3 is TGTGCCAGCAGCCACAACAATGAGCAGTTCTTC. Its translation is CASSHNNEQFF.

This chain connects TRBV10-3 to TRBJ2-1; TRBD1 matches 8 bases. The CDR3 contains 15 residues. V lost 6 bases to trimming and J lost 5 bases; unmatched junction nucleotides: 9. The V gene's germline CDR1 is ENHRY and CDR2 SYGVKD. The CDR3 nucleotides read TGTGCCATCAGCGTCGGACAGGGCTTGAACAATGAGCAGTTCTTC. This gives the protein CAISVGQGLNNEQFF.

The chain couples TRBV9 to TRBJ1-1, with no clear D. Germline assignment: CDR1 SGDLS and CDR2 YYNGEE. Trimming took 2 bases from V and 9 from J, leaving 14 bases between them. The CDR3 loop spans 13 amino acids. This CDR3 is CASSVQVSGKAFF. The DNA for the CDR3 is TGTGCCAGCAGCGTTCAGGTATCGGGAAAAGCTTTCTTT.

The V gene is TRBV7-9, the J gene TRBJ2-7; unclear D gene. Per germline, CDR1 SEHNR and CDR2 FQNEAQ (reference sequence). Trimming cost V 6 bases and J 1 base, with 10 bases left between them. This CDR3 is built from 13 residues. The CDR3 bases are TGTGCCAGCAGACCCGACTCGTCCTACGAGCAGTACTTC. As protein: CASRPDSSYEQYF.

The chain couples TRBV4-2 to TRBJ2-1; 10 bases match TRBD2. Germline-derived CDR1 and CDR2 are LGHNA and YNFKEQ. V lost 4 bases and J lost 7; bases outside the gene matches: 13. The CDR3 extends over 17 amino acids. The CDR3 region is CASSLAFSGGTSNEQFF. CDR3 sequence (DNA): TGTGCCAGCAGCCTTGCCTTTAGCGGGGGGACGAGTAATGAGCAGTTCTTC.

This chain links TRBV3-1 (or the pseudogene TRBV3-2) with TRBJ2-3; D is perhaps TRBD1 (6 bases). Deletions cut 0 bases from V and 4 bases from J, with 11 bases between. The CDR3 loop spans 15 amino acids. From germline, CDR1 is LGHDT and CDR2 YNNKEL (reference sequence). CDR3 nucleotides: TGTGCCAGCAGCCAAGATCAGGGGTTTGCAGATACGCAGTATTTT. Encoded protein: CASSQDQGFADTQYF.

CDR3 amino acids: CASSLMGGHTEAFF. Here the CDR3 DNA reads TGTGCCAGCAGCTTAATGGGGGGTCACACTGAAGCTTTCTTT. This chain links TRBV7-2 with TRBJ1-1; possible D gene TRBD1, 5 bases. Trimming cost V 2 bases and J 3 bases, with 10 bases left between them. The CDR3 sequence is 14 residues long. CDR1 is SGHTA and CDR2 is FQGNSA in the germline V gene.

This clone was found a few times. The gene calls are TRBV18 and TRBJ2-2; 7 positions match TRBD1. From germline, CDR1 is KGHSH and CDR2 LQKENI. The length of the CDR3 is 17 residues. J was trimmed by 6 bases and V by 0 bases; bases with no gene match: 10. The CDR3 is CASSPPTTGISAGELFF. The CDR3 nucleotides are TGTGCCAGCTCACCACCCACGACAGGGATATCGGCCGGGGAGCTGTTTTTT.

In the case of this clone: Other DNA sequences within the sample encode an identical CDR3. This rearrangement joins TRBV12-3 or TRBV12-4 to TRBJ1-1; D gene unclear. The germline V and J ends were trimmed by 3 bases and 4 bases, with 6 bases remaining between them. CDR3 length equals 12 residues. Here the CDR3 DNA reads TGTGCCAGCAGTTTTTACGGCACTGAAGCTTTCTTT. It yields the protein CASSFYGTEAFF.

The chain has TRBV7-8 and TRBJ2-1; TRBD1 matches 8 bases. J gave up 8 bases and V 2 bases, and 8 bases lay outside the gene matches. This CDR3 has 15 amino acids. Germline loops: CDR1 SGHVS, CDR2 FQNEAQ. The CDR3 nucleotides are TGTGCCAGCAGCTTAAGAACAGGGGGTAACGATGAGCAGTTCTTC. Translating it yields CASSLRTGGNDEQFF.

The J gene is TRBJ2-7, the V gene TRBV3-1 (or the pseudogene TRBV3-2); a possible D gene is TRBD2 (5 bases). Trimming left V 1 base short and J 9 bases short, with 10 bases between. Germline V lookup: CDR1 LGHDT, CDR2 YNNKEL (reference sequence). The CDR3 contains 12 residues. This CDR3 reads CASSQVVGRQYF. CDR3 nucleotides: TGTGCCAGCAGCCAAGTGGTTGGGAGGCAGTACTTC.

This rearrangement joins TRBV5-1 to TRBJ2-2; the match to TRBD1 covers 7 bases. Trimming took 2 bases from V and 0 from J; bases not matched to a gene: 4. This CDR3 region has 16 residues. CDR1 and CDR2 from the germline V gene are SGHRS and YFSETQ. CDR3 nucleotide sequence: TGCGCCAGCAGCTTCAGGACAGGTTCGAACACCGGGGAGCTGTTTTTT. Its protein product is CASSFRTGSNTGELFF.

The CDR3 bases are TGTGCCAGCAGCTTGCCGGGACAGGGTTCGAACACTGAAGCTTTCTTT. It is translated as CASSLPGQGSNTEAFF. The chain is built from TRBV5-6 and TRBJ1-1, with TRBD1 matching 9 bases. This CDR3 spans 16 amino acids. Looked up from germline, CDR1 is SGHDT and CDR2 is YYEEEE. V gave up 1 base and J gave up 1 base; unmatched junction bases: 5.

The chain employs TRBV5-1 and TRBJ2-4; maybe TRBD1 (6 bases). The CDR3 contains 16 residues. V lost 0 bases to trimming and J lost 2 bases, with 12 bases between them. Germline values: CDR1 SGHRS, CDR2 YFSETQ. CDR3 coding DNA: TGCGCCAGCAGCTTGGTGGGGGCCGGGTCCAAAAACATTCAGTACTTC. Its protein is CASSLVGAGSKNIQYF.

CDR3 DNA sequence: TGTGCCAGCTCACCACGGGCAGGGAACTATGGCTACACCTTC. Protein: CASSPRAGNYGYTF. This rearrangement joins TRBV18 to TRBJ1-2, with D tentatively TRBD1 (5 bases). CDR1 is KGHSH and CDR2 is LQKENI in the germline V gene. The V end lost 1 base, the J end lost 2 bases, and 8 bases lay between the germline ends. The CDR3 has 14 amino acids.

This rearrangement joins TRBV19 to TRBJ2-1; 10 bases map to TRBD1. V lost 6 bases, J lost 7 bases, and 6 bases stayed unmatched. The CDR3 consists of 14 residues. The germline gives CDR1 LNHDA, CDR2 SQIVND (reference sequence). CDR3 sequence reads: CASSQDRGENEQFF. CDR3 sequence (DNA): TGTGCCAGTAGCCAGGACAGGGGGGAAAATGAGCAGTTCTTC.

With regard to this clone: This is likely a read error, given that the CDR3 carries no conserved phenylalanine or tryptophan at its end. The DNA is omitted, as the CDR3 cannot be located on it reliably, and the CDR3 follows TCRdb's listing. This sequence joins TRBV19 and TRBJ2-3; the table's TRBD1 call for D was not verified on the DNA. Ends included, the CDR3 has 12 residues. Germline V gene sequence: CDR1 LNHDA, CDR2 SQIVND (reference sequence). Here the CDR3 reads CASPSSRDRALA.